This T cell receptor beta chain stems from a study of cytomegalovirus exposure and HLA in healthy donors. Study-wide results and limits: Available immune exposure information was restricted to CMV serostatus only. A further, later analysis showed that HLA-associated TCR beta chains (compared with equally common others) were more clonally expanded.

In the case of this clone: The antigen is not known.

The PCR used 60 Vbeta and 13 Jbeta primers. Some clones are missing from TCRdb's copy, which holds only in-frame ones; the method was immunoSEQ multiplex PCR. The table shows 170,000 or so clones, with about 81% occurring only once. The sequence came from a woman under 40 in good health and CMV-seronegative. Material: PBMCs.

The CDR3 region has the DNA TGTGCCAGCAGTTTCTCCGCGGGTAGCTCCTACAATGAGCAGTTCTTC. Residues: CASSFSAGSSYNEQFF. This chain links TRBV27 with TRBJ2-1; possibly TRBD2 for D (5 bases). Germline V gene lookup returns CDR1 MNHEY and CDR2 SMNVEV (reference sequence). With 3 bases removed from V and 0 bases from J, the gap between germline ends came to 12 bases. The CDR3 totals 16 residues.